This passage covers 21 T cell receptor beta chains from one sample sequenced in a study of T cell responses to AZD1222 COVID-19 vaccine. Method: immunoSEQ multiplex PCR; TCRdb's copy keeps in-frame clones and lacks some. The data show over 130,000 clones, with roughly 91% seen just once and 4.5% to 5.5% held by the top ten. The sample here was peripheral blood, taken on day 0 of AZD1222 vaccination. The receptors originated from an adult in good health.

Written as DNA, the CDR3 is TGTGCCAGCAGCCCGCGGACAGGCAACTACGAGCAGTACTTC. Translating it yields CASSPRTGNYEQYF. The gene calls are TRBV7-3 and TRBJ2-7; 7 bases line up with TRBD1. CDR3 length: 14 amino acids. The J segment lost 3 bases and the V segment lost 5 bases, leaving 7 bases of the junction unmatched. Germline CDR1 SGHTA, CDR2 FQGTGA.

This CDR3 reads CASSKGRLAGGFAYEQYF. The CDR3 DNA sequence: TGTGCCAGCAGCAAAGGAAGACTAGCGGGAGGGTTCGCCTACGAGCAGTACTTC. The chain carries TRBV21-1 and TRBJ2-7; the table's D call TRBD2 went unverified against the DNA. TRBV21-1 is termed a pseudogene. This CDR3 has 18 amino acids.

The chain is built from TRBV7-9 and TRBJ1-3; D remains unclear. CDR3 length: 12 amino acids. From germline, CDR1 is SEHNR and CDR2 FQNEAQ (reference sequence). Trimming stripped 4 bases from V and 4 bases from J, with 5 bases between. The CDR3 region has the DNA TGTGCCAGCAGCTCTGAAGGAAACACCATATATTTT. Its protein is CASSSEGNTIYF. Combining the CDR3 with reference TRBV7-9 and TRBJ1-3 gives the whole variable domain DTGVSQNPRHKITKRGQNVTFRCDPISEHNRLYWYRQTLGQGPEFLTYFQNEAQLEKSRLLSDRFSAERPKGSFSTLEIQRTEQGDSAMYLCASSSEGNTIYFGEGSWLTVV.

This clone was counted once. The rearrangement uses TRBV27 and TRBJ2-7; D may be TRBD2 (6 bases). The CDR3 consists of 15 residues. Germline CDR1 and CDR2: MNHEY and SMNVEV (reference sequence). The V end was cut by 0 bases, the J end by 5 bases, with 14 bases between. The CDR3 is CASSLSGSTGDEQYF. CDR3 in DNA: TGTGCCAGCAGTTTATCCGGAAGTACGGGAGACGAGCAGTACTTC.

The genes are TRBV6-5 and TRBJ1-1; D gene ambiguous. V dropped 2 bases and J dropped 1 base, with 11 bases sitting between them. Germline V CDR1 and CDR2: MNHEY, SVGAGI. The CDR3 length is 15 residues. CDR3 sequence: CASSYDPTGNTEAFF. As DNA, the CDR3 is TGTGCCAGCAGTTACGACCCAACGGGGAACACTGAAGCTTTCTTT.

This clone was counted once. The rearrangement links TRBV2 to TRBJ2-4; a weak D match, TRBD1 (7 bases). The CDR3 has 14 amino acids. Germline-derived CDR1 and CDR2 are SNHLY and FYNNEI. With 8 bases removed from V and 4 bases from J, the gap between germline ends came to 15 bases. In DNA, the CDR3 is TGTGCCAGCGGCGGGACAGAGATGAAAAACATTCAGTACTTC. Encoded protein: CASGGTEMKNIQYF.

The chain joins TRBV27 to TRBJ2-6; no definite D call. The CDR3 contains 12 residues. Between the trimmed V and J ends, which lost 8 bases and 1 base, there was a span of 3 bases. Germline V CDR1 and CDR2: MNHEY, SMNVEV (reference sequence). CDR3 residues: CASGSGANVLTF. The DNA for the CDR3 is TGTGCCAGCGGATCTGGGGCCAACGTCCTGACTTTC.

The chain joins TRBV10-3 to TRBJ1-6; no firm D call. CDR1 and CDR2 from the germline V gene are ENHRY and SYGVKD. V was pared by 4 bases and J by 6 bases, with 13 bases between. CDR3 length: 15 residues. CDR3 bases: TGTGCCATCAGTGGGGGTGGCGACGGTAATTCACCCCTCCACTTT. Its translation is CAISGGGDGNSPLHF.

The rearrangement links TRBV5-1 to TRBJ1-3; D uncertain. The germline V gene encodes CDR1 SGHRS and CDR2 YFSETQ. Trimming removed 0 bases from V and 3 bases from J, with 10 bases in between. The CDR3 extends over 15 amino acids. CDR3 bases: TGCGCCAGCAGCTTGGGGGCAAGAAGTGGAAACACCATATATTTT. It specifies CASSLGARSGNTIYF.

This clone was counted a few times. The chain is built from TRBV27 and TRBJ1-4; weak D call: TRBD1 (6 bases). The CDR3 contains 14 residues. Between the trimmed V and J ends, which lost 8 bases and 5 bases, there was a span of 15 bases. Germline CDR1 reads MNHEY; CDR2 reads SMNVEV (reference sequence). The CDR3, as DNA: TGTGCCAGCGGTGCCGGGACACACAATGAAAAACTGTTTTTT. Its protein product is CASGAGTHNEKLFF.

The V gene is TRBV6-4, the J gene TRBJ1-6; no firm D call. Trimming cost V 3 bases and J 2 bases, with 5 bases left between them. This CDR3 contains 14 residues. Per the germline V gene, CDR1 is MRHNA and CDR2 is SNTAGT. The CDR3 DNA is TGTGCCAGCAGTGAACAGACCTATAATTCACCCCTCCACTTT. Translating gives CASSEQTYNSPLHF.

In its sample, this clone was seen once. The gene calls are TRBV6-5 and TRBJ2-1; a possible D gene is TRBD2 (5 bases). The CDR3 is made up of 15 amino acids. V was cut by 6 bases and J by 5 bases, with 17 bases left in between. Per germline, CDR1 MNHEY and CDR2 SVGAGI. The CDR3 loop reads CASSLLGAENNEQFF. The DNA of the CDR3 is TGTGCCAGCAGCCTGCTGGGAGCGGAAAACAATGAGCAGTTCTTC.

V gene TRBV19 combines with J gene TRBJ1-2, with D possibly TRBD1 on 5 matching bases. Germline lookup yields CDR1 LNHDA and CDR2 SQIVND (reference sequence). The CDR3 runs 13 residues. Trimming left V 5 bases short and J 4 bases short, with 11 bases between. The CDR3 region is CASSLGTGYGYTF. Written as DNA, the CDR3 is TGTGCCAGTAGTCTCGGGACGGGCTATGGCTACACCTTC.

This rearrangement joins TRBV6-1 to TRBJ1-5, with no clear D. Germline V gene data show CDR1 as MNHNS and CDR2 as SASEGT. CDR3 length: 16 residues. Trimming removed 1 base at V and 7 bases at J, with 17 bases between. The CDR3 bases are TGTGCCAGCAGTGAAGAGAGGGCCCCGACGGGGCAGCCCCAGCATTTT. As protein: CASSEERAPTGQPQHF.

CDR3 bases: TGTGCCAGCTCCCCAGGGAATCAGCCCCAGCATTTT. Protein: CASSPGNQPQHF. The rearrangement uses TRBV19 and TRBJ1-5; weak D call: TRBD1 (5 bases). CDR3 length equals 12 residues. The germline gives CDR1 LNHDA, CDR2 SQIVND (reference sequence). Trimming took off 9 bases at V and 4 bases at J, with 10 bases between the two ends.

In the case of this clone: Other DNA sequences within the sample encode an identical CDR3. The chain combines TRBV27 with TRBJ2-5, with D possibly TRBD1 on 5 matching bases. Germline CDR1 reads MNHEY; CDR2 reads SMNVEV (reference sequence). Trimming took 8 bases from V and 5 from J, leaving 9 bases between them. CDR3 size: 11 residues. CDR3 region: CASSSGETQYF. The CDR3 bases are TGTGCCAGCTCTTCAGGGGAGACCCAGTACTTC.

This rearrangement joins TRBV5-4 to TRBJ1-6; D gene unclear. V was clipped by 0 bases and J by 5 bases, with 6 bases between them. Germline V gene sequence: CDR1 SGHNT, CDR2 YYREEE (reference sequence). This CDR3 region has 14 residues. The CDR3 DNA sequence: TGTGCCAGCAGCTTGGAATGGGATAATTCACCCCTCCACTTT. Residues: CASSLEWDNSPLHF.

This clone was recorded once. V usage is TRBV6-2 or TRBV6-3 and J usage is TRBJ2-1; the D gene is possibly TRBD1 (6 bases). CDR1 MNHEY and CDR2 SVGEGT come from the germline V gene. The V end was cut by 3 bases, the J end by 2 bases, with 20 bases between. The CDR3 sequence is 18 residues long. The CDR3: CASSYRPDGRGTYNEQFF. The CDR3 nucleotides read TGTGCCAGCAGTTATCGTCCAGACGGCAGGGGCACCTACAATGAGCAGTTCTTC.

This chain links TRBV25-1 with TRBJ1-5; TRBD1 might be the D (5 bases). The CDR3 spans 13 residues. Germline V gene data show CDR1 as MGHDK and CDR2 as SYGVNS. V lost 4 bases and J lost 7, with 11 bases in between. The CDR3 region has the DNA TGTGCCAGCAGTGGTTATGGGGGGCAGCCCCAGCATTTT. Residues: CASSGYGGQPQHF.

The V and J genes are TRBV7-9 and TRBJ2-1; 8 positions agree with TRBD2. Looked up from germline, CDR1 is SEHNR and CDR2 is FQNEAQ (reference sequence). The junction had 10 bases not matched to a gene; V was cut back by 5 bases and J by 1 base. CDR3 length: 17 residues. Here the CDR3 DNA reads TGTGCCAGCAGCCCCATGGGGGGCGGGGGGTCCTACAATGAGCAGTTCTTC. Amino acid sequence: CASSPMGGGGSYNEQFF.

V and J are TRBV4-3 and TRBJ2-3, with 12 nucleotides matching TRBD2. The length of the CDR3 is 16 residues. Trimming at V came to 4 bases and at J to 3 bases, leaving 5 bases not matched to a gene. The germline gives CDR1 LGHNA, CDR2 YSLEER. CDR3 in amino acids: CASSLDLAGGTDTQYF. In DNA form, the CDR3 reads TGCGCCAGCAGCCTTGATCTAGCGGGAGGGACAGATACGCAGTATTTT.